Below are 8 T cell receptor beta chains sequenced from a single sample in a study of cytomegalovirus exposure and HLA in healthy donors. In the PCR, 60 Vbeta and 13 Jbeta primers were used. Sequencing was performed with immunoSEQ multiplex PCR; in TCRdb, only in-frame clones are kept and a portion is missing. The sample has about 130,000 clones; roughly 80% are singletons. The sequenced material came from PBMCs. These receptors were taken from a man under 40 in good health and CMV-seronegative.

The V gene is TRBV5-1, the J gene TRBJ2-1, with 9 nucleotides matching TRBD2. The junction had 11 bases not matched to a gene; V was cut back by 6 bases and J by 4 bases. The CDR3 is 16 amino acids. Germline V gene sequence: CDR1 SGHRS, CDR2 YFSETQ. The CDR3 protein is CASTSLGGLAYNEQFF. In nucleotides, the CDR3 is TGCGCCAGCACCTCCCTGGGGGGACTAGCTTACAATGAGCAGTTCTTC.

In DNA form, the CDR3 reads TGTGCCAGTAGTCGGGACTATTCCAATGAGCAGTTCTTC. It specifies CASSRDYSNEQFF. The chain has TRBV19 and TRBJ2-1, with 7 bases fitting TRBD2. The germline V gene encodes CDR1 LNHDA and CDR2 SQIVND (reference sequence). V lost 5 bases and J lost 6; bases outside the gene matches: 4. This CDR3 is built from 13 residues.

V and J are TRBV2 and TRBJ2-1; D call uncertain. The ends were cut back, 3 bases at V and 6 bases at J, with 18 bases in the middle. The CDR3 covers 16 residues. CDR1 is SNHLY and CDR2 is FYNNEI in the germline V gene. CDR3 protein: CASSDNLGKKRNEQFF. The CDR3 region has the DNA TGTGCCAGCAGTGATAATCTAGGCAAGAAACGCAATGAGCAGTTCTTC.

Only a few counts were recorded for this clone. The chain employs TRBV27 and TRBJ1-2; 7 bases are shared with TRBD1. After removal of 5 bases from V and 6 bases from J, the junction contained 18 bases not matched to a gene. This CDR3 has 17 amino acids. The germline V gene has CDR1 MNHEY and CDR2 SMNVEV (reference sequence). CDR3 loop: CASSPHPGQARGNGYTF. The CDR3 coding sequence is TGTGCCAGCAGTCCACACCCCGGACAGGCAAGAGGGAATGGCTACACCTTC.

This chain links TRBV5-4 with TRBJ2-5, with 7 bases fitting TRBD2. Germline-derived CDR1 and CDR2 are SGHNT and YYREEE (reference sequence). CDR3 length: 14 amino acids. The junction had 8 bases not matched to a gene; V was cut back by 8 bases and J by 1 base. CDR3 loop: CASSPGTTQETQYF. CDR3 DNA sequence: TGTGCCAGTAGTCCCGGGACTACCCAAGAGACCCAGTACTTC.

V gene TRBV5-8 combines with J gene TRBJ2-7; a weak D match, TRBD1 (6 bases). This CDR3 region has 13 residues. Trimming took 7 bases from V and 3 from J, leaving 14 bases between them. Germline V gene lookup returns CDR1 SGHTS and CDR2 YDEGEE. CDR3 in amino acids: CASYRDNDYEQYF. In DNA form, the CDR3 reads TGTGCCAGCTATAGGGACAACGACTACGAGCAGTACTTC.

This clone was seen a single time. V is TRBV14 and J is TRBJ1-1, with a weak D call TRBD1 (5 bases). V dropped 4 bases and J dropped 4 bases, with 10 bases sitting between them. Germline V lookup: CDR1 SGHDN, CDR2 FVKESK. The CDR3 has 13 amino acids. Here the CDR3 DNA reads TGTGCCAGCAGCCTTCAGGGAAGCACTGAAGCTTTCTTT. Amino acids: CASSLQGSTEAFF.

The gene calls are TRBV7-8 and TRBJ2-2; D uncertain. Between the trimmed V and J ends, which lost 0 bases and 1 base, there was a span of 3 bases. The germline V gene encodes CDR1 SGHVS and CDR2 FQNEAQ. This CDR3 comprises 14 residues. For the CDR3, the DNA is TGTGCCAGCAGCTTAGCCGGGAACACCGGGGAGCTGTTTTTT. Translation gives CASSLAGNTGELFF.